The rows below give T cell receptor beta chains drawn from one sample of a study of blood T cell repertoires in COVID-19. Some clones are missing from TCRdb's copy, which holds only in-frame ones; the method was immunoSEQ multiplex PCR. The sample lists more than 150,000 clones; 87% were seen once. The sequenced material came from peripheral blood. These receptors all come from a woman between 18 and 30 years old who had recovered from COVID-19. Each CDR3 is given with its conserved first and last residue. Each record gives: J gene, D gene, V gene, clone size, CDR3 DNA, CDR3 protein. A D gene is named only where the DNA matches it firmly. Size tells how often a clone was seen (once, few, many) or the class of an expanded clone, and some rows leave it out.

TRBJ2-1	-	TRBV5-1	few	TGCGCCAGCAGCTTGCCCAGGGGCCTGGGCAATGAGCAGTTCTTC	CASSLPRGLGNEQFF
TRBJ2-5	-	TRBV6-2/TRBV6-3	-	TGTGCCAGCAGTTACCAGCGAGAGACCCAGTACTTC	CASSYQRETQYF
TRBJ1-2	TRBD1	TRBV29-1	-	TGCAGCGTTGAAGCCCCGGGACAGGGGGCGTGGGGCTACACCTTC	CSVEAPGQGAWGYTF
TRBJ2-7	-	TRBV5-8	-	TGTGCCAGCACCTTCGGACTTGGGTACGAGCAGTACTTC	CASTFGLGYEQYF
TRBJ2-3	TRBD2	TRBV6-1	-	TGTGCCAGCAGTGACGGGCTAGCGGGGGGGACGAGCACAGATACGCAGTATTTT	CASSDGLAGGTSTDTQYF
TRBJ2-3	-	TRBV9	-	TGTGCCAGCAGCGTAACGATGCCGGGGGGCGACACAGATACGCAGTATTTT	CASSVTMPGGDTDTQYF
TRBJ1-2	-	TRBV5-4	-	TGTGCCAGCAGCCAGGACAGAACTAACTATGGCTACACCTTC	CASSQDRTNYGYTF
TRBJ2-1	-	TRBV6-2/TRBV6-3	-	TGTGCCAGCAGTTACCTGAGGTATGAGCAGTTCTTC	CASSYLRYEQFF
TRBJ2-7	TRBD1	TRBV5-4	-	TGTGCCAGCAGCGCAGGGACAGGGTTTTTCTACGAGCAGTACTTC	CASSAGTGFFYEQYF
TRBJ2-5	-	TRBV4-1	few	TGCGCCAGCAGCCAACAGGGCTCGGAGACCCAGTACTTC	CASSQQGSETQYF
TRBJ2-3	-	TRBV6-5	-	TGTGCCAGCAGTTATGGGTCGGGATATATAGATACGCAGTATTTT	CASSYGSGYIDTQYF
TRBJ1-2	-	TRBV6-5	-	TGTGCCAGCAGTTTTGCGACAGACAACTATGGCTACACCTTC	CASSFATDNYGYTF
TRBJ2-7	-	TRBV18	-	TGTGCCAGCTCACCCCGGCAGGCGAGCTCCTACGAGCAGTACTTC	CASSPRQASSYEQYF
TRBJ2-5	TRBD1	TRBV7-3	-	TGTGCCAGCAGCGAAAACAGGGGAGAGACCCAGTACTTC	CASSENRGETQYF
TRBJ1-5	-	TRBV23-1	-	TGCGCCAGCAGTCAATCTTTCTCGAGACAGGACCTCAATCAGCCCCAGCATTTT	CASSQSFSRQDLNQPQHF
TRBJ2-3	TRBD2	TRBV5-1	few	TGCGCCAGCAGCTTGGTCGGGACTAACACAGATACGCAGTATTTT	CASSLVGTNTDTQYF
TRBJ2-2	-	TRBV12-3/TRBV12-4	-	TGTGCCAGCAGCCACAGGGTTACCGGGGAGCTGTTTTTT	CASSHRVTGELFF
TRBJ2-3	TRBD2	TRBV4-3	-	TGCGCCAGCAGCCAAGATTATGCGGGAGATACAGATACGCAGTATTTT	CASSQDYAGDTDTQYF
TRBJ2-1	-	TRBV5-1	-	TGCGCCAGCAGCTTCTGGTGGCAGGGCCCCAACAATGAGCAGTTCTTC	CASSFWWQGPNNEQFF
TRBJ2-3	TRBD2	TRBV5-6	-	TGTGCCAGCATCCCGGGAGGGGGGGGGCCAGATATGACAGATACGCAGTATTTT	CASIPGGGGPDMTDTQYF
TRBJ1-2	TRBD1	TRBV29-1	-	TGCAGCTTTGGAGGGACAGGGACTTATGGCTACACCTTC	CSFGGTGTYGYTF
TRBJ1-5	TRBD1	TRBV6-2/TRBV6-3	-	TGTGCCAGCAGTTTGACAGGGCGGAATCAGCCCCAGCATTTT	CASSLTGRNQPQHF
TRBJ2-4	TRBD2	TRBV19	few	TGTGCCAGTAGGGCTAGCGGGATCCTAGCCAAAAACATTCAGTACTTC	CASRASGILAKNIQYF
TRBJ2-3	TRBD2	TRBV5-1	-	TGCGCCAGCAGCTCCCAACTTATGACTAGCGGAGGCACAGATACGCAGTATTTT	CASSSQLMTSGGTDTQYF
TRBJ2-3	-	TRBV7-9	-	TGTGCCAGCAGCCTACCGAGTGTAACAGGCGATGGGGCAGATACGCAGTATTTT	CASSLPSVTGDGADTQYF
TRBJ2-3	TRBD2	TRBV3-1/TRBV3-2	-	TGTGCCAGCAGCCAGATTAGCGGGAGAGGAACAGATACGCAGTATTTT	CASSQISGRGTDTQYF
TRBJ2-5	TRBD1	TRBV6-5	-	TGTGCCAGCCGGATCGGGACAGGGGGTGTTGAGACCCAGTACTTC	CASRIGTGGVETQYF
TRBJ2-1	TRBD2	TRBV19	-	TGTGCCAGTAGGAAGCGGGGGGGCCTCGATGAGCAGTTCTTC	CASRKRGGLDEQFF
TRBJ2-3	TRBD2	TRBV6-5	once	TGTGCCAGCAGCTCAACTAGCGGGGGTTCAGATACGCAGTATTTT	CASSSTSGGSDTQYF
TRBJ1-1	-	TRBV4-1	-	TGCGCCAGCAGCCAAGATAGGGCAGGGAGGACTGAAGCTTTCTTT	CASSQDRAGRTEAFF
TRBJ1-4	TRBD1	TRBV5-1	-	TGCGCCAGCAGCTTGGGTCGGACAGGGATCGAAGAAAAACTGTTTTTT	CASSLGRTGIEEKLFF
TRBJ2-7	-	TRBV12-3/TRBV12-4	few	TGTGCCAGCAAGGGGGAATTCTACGAGCAGTACTTC	CASKGEFYEQYF
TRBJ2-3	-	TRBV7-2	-	TGTGCCAGCAGCTTAGCGCCTGGGGGACTCGGCGGAGATACGCAGTATTTT	CASSLAPGGLGGDTQYF
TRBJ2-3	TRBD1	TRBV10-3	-	TGTGCCATCAGAGACAAACAGGGGTACACAGATACGCAGTATTTT	CAIRDKQGYTDTQYF
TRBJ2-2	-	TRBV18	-	TGTGCCAGCTCACCGGCCTCTAGCGCGGGAACCGGGGAGCTGTTTTTT	CASSPASSAGTGELFF